This is a list of T cell receptor beta chains from one sample in a study of human T cells and chemical hapten exposure. One entry per CDR3 protein, called by TCRdb with MiXCR from the RACE reads. This table has some 180,000 distinct CDR3 sequences, around 23% appearing once. Sample: whole blood, taken in connection with sensitization to the hapten diphenylcyclopropenone (DPC). The receptors originated from a woman aged 40 to 49 with alopecia areata. Some clones in this sample may be carry-over from other donors' samples. Each CDR3 is given with its conserved first and last residue. Fields, in order: clone size, V gene, J gene, D gene, CDR3 length, CDR3 protein, CDR3 DNA. A D gene is named only where the DNA matches it firmly. Some rows have no size entry. The others give once, few or many, or a class for an expanded clone.

>.|TRBV29-1|TRBJ1-2|TRBD1|14
CSVEVHQGGGGYTF
TGCAGCGTTGAGGTCCACCAGGGGGGTGGTGGCTACACCTTC
>.|TRBV27|TRBJ1-2|TRBD1|13
CASSWGQGGGYTF
TGTGCCAGCAGTTGGGGACAGGGAGGGGGCTACACCTTC
>few|TRBV6-2/TRBV6-3|TRBJ2-1|.|12
CASSWVGDEQFF
TGTGCCAGCAGTTGGGTGGGCGATGAGCAGTTCTTC
>.|TRBV27|TRBJ1-3|.|14
CASRTDLSGNTIYF
TGTGCCAGCAGGACTGATCTCTCTGGAAACACCATATATTTT
>.|TRBV9|TRBJ1-3|.|15
CASSTDGISGNTIYF
TGTGCCAGCAGCACGGACGGTATCTCTGGAAACACCATATATTTT
>many|TRBV7-2|TRBJ2-5|TRBD2|16
CASSLVASGTQETQYF
TGTGCCAGCAGCTTAGTGGCTAGCGGGACACAAGAGACCCAGTACTTC
>few|TRBV29-1|TRBJ2-7|TRBD2|15
CSVELGREGLGEQYF
TGCAGCGTTGAATTGGGGCGGGAGGGCCTGGGCGAGCAGTACTTC
>few|TRBV4-1|TRBJ2-7|TRBD2|16
CASSQEVAGGVYEQYF
TGCGCCAGCAGCCAAGAGGTAGCGGGAGGAGTTTACGAGCAGTACTTC
>.|TRBV13|TRBJ2-1|.|13
CASSLPPGSHKVF
TGTGCCAGCAGCTTACCCCCCGGGAGCCACAAGGTCTTC
>.|TRBV2|TRBJ1-4|.|12
CASLLRGEKLFF
TGTGCCAGCTTATTAAGGGGTGAAAAACTGTTTTTT
>few|TRBV6-2/TRBV6-3|TRBJ2-3|TRBD2|16
CASSYPSGRPTDTQYF
TGTGCCAGCAGTTACCCGAGCGGGAGGCCCACAGATACGCAGTATTTT
>.|TRBV4-3|TRBJ2-3|.|16
CASSQGPQGEVNTQYF
TGCGCCAGCAGCCAAGGCCCCCAGGGGGAGGTAAATACGCAGTATTTT
>.|TRBV5-1|TRBJ2-5|TRBD1|14
CASSTGTGGETQYF
TGCGCCAGCAGCACCGGGACAGGGGGAGAGACCCAGTACTTC